The source of this T cell receptor (beta chain) is a study of blood T cell repertoires in COVID-19. Germline V gives CDR1 SQVTM, CDR2 ANQGSEA. V lost 6 bases and J 4 bases, leaving 12 bases between the germline ends. This CDR3 is built from 12 residues. Repertoires were generated with immunoSEQ multiplex PCR, while TCRdb's copy carries only in-frame clones and drops some. The data show approximately 300,000 clones, with 85% to 90% seen just once and about 4.2% held by the top ten. The TCR sequence derives from a young man who had recovered from COVID-19. The chain links TRBV29-1 to TRBJ1-2; D might be TRBD1 (6 bases). The sequenced sample was PBMCs or T cells enriched from blood (not recorded which). The CDR3, as DNA: TGCAGCGTCGCAACAGGGCTCTATGGCTACACCTTC. Translation: CSVATGLYGYTF.